This is a list of T cell receptor beta chains from one sample in a study of persistence of HIV-infected CD4 T cells. Only in-frame clones appear in the TCRdb table, and some are missing; sequencing was by immunoSEQ multiplex PCR. The data contain 40,000 to 55,000 clones, 85% to 90% of them singletons. These receptors have no identified antigens. The specimen was CD4+ T cells sorted from PBMCs after 18-hour stimulation, collected from a patient who received antiretroviral therapy. Receptors were obtained from an adult woman with HIV who was CMV-seropositive. CDR3s include the opening cysteine and the closing phenylalanine or tryptophan. A D gene is named only where the DNA matches it firmly. Expanded clones get a size class; other rows say once, few or many, or leave the size out.

V: TRBV28
J: TRBJ1-5
D: TRBD1
size: -
DNA: TGTGCCGGGGGCCCGACAGGGGGCGCAGGTAGCAATCAGCCCCAGCATTTT
CDR3: CAGGPTGGAGSNQPQHF

V: TRBV19
J: TRBJ1-2
D: TRBD1
size: -
DNA: TGTGCCAGTACTACCGACAGGGCCGCATTTTATGGCTACACCTTC
CDR3: CASTTDRAAFYGYTF

V: TRBV7-9
J: TRBJ2-1
D: TRBD2
size: -
DNA: TGTGCCAGCAGCTGGGGTTCGGCTAGCGGGATCAATGAGCAGTTCTTC
CDR3: CASSWGSASGINEQFF

V: TRBV7-3
J: TRBJ1-2
D: -
size: -
DNA: TGTGCCAGCAGCTTAGATGGTTATGGCTACACCTTC
CDR3: CASSLDGYGYTF

V: TRBV7-5
J: TRBJ2-1
D: -
size: -
DNA: TGTGTCAGAAGCTTAGCCCCTAACGGTGGGCATGAGCAGTTCTTC
CDR3: CVRSLAPNGGHEQFF

V: TRBV6-5
J: TRBJ1-1
D: -
size: -
DNA: TGTGCCTCTATTGGCCGGGGGGCGCGAACTGAAGCTTTCTTT
CDR3: CASIGRGARTEAFF

V: TRBV19
J: TRBJ1-5
D: TRBD1
size: -
DNA: TGTGCCAGTAGTCCTAGGACAGGGGGCAATCAGCCCCAGCATTTT
CDR3: CASSPRTGGNQPQHF

V: TRBV14
J: TRBJ1-1
D: -
size: -
DNA: TGTGCCAGCAGCCAAGAAGCAGGGACGTATGCTTTCTTT
CDR3: CASSQEAGTYAFF

V: TRBV19
J: TRBJ2-3
D: -
size: -
DNA: TGTGCCAGTAGTATAGGAGGCAGGGGAAATGCAGATACGCAGTATTTT
CDR3: CASSIGGRGNADTQYF

V: TRBV14
J: TRBJ1-2
D: -
size: -
DNA: TGTGCCAGCAGTCCCGGGACTCGATCCTATGGCTACACCTTC
CDR3: CASSPGTRSYGYTF

V: TRBV7-2
J: TRBJ1-5
D: TRBD1
size: -
DNA: TGTGCCAGCAGCCTACAAGGGGGACAGGGTAATCAGCCCCAGCATTTT
CDR3: CASSLQGGQGNQPQHF

V: TRBV14
J: TRBJ1-2
D: TRBD1
size: once
DNA: TGTGCCAGCAGCCTTTATTCAGGGACAGGGTATGGCTACACCTTC
CDR3: CASSLYSGTGYGYTF

V: TRBV7-3
J: TRBJ2-5
D: TRBD1
size: -
DNA: TGTGCCAGCAGCCCCCTCGGACAGGAAGAGACCCAGTACTTC
CDR3: CASSPLGQEETQYF

V: TRBV5-1
J: TRBJ2-7
D: -
size: -
DNA: TGCGCCAGCAGCTTGGTCGGACAGATCTACGAGCAGTACTTC
CDR3: CASSLVGQIYEQYF

V: TRBV28
J: TRBJ2-7
D: -
size: -
DNA: TGTGCCAGCAGTCGCGCAGGGTCATACGAGCAGTACTTC
CDR3: CASSRAGSYEQYF

V: TRBV5-5
J: TRBJ2-1
D: -
size: -
DNA: TGTGCCAGCAGCACCGAGACACGCTCCTACAATGAGCAGTTCTTC
CDR3: CASSTETRSYNEQFF

V: TRBV7-2
J: TRBJ2-5
D: -
size: -
DNA: TGTGCCAGCAGCTTAAATCGGCGGGTCCAAGAGACCCAGTACTTC
CDR3: CASSLNRRVQETQYF

V: TRBV12-3/TRBV12-4
J: TRBJ2-1
D: -
size: -
DNA: TGTGCCAGCAGTCCCGAGGGGATCGTGCAGTTCTTC
CDR3: CASSPEGIVQFF

V: TRBV9
J: TRBJ1-1
D: -
size: -
DNA: TGTGCCAGCAGCGTAGGGCAGGGTCGTGAAGCTTTCTTT
CDR3: CASSVGQGREAFF

V: TRBV7-9
J: TRBJ2-2
D: -
size: -
DNA: TGTGCCAGCAGCTTCGCCTCCGGGGAGCTGTTTTTT
CDR3: CASSFASGELFF

V: TRBV7-3
J: TRBJ2-1
D: -
size: -
DNA: TGTGCCAGCAGCTTAATAGGGGGGAATCGCAATGAGCAGTTCTTC
CDR3: CASSLIGGNRNEQFF

V: TRBV6-7
J: TRBJ1-2
D: TRBD1
size: -
DNA: TGTGCCAGCAGACCATCTCCGGGACAGAACTATGGCTACACCTTC
CDR3: CASRPSPGQNYGYTF

V: TRBV7-2
J: TRBJ1-1
D: TRBD1
size: -
DNA: TGTGCCAGCACCGTACACAGGGGGCCCACTGAAGCTTTCTTT
CDR3: CASTVHRGPTEAFF

V: TRBV7-8
J: TRBJ2-7
D: -
size: -
DNA: TGTGCCAGCAGCTTTCAGGATTCCTCCTACGAGCAGTACTTC
CDR3: CASSFQDSSYEQYF

V: TRBV20-1
J: TRBJ2-7
D: -
size: -
DNA: TGCAGTGCTAGTCTCGTCAAGGGCCAGACCTACGAGCAGTACTTC
CDR3: CSASLVKGQTYEQYF

V: TRBV12-5
J: TRBJ2-5
D: -
size: -
DNA: TGTGCTAGTGGAGACGTGACCGAGACCCAGTACTTC
CDR3: CASGDVTETQYF

V: TRBV7-3
J: TRBJ2-7
D: -
size: -
DNA: TGTGCCAGCAGCAAGGACCGAGCCTACGAGCAGTACTTC
CDR3: CASSKDRAYEQYF

V: TRBV5-6
J: TRBJ2-7
D: TRBD1
size: -
DNA: TGTGCCAGCAGCCTGGGACAGTTCTACGAGCAGTACTTC
CDR3: CASSLGQFYEQYF

V: TRBV7-6
J: TRBJ2-5
D: TRBD2
size: -
DNA: TGTGCCAGCAGCTCCGGGACTATCCAAGAGACCCAGTACTTC
CDR3: CASSSGTIQETQYF

V: TRBV5-1
J: TRBJ2-1
D: -
size: once
DNA: TGCGCCAGCAGCTTGGCCCGGCAGGGGGGCCTGTTCTTC
CDR3: CASSLARQGGLFF

V: TRBV5-4
J: TRBJ1-1
D: -
size: -
DNA: TGTGCCAGCAGCTTGGATGGGGGATCTGGGAACACTGAAGCTTTCTTT
CDR3: CASSLDGGSGNTEAFF

V: TRBV3-1/TRBV3-2
J: TRBJ1-6
D: TRBD1
size: once
DNA: TGTGCCAGCAGGTTACAGGGGGCGATATCCTATAATTCACCCCTCCACTTT
CDR3: CASRLQGAISYNSPLHF

V: TRBV6-5
J: TRBJ2-7
D: -
size: -
DNA: TGTGCCAGCAGTTCCCCACCAGTTGGGCACTACGAGCAGTACTTC
CDR3: CASSSPPVGHYEQYF

V: TRBV4-3
J: TRBJ2-2
D: -
size: -
DNA: TGCGCCAGCAGCCAAGAAGTTTCCCTGGCCGGGGAGCTGTTTTTT
CDR3: CASSQEVSLAGELFF

V: TRBV24-1
J: TRBJ2-3
D: TRBD1
size: -
DNA: TGTGCCACCAGTGATTTTGGGACAGGGTCGGGGGATACGCAGTATTTT
CDR3: CATSDFGTGSGDTQYF

V: TRBV5-5
J: TRBJ2-7
D: -
size: -
DNA: TGTGCCAGCAGCTTGGCTCACAGCTACGAGCAGTACTTC
CDR3: CASSLAHSYEQYF

V: TRBV5-5
J: TRBJ2-7
D: -
size: -
DNA: TGTGCCAGCACCGGGACTGGAACCTACGAGCAGTACTTC
CDR3: CASTGTGTYEQYF

V: TRBV20-1
J: TRBJ2-1
D: TRBD2
size: -
DNA: TGCAGTGCTAGTCGGGGGGAGGTTAACAATGAGCAGTTCTTC
CDR3: CSASRGEVNNEQFF

V: TRBV28
J: TRBJ1-5
D: TRBD1
size: -
DNA: TGTGCCACCGACAGGGTTAATCAGCCCCAGCATTTT
CDR3: CATDRVNQPQHF

V: TRBV18
J: TRBJ2-3
D: -
size: -
DNA: TGTGCCAGCTCACCACGGCAGGGTCGGACAGATACGCAGTATTTT
CDR3: CASSPRQGRTDTQYF

V: TRBV12-3/TRBV12-4
J: TRBJ2-2
D: -
size: -
DNA: TGTGCCAGCAGTTGGGGTTCTACCGGGGAGCTGTTTTTT
CDR3: CASSWGSTGELFF